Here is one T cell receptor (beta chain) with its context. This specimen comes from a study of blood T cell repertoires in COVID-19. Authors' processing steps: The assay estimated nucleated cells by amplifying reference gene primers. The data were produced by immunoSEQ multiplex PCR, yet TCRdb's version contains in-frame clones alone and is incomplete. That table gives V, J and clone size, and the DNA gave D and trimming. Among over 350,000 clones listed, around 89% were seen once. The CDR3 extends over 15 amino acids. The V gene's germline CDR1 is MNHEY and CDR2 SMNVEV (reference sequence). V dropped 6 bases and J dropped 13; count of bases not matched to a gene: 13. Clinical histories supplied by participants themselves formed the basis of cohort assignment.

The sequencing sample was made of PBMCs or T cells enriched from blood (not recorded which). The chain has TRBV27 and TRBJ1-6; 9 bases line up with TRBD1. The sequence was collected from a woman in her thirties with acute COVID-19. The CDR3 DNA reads TGTGCCAGCAGGGCGGCGGCGAAAGGGACAGGGCCCCTCCACTTT. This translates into CASRAAAKGTGPLHF.